The following is a T cell receptor (beta chain) sequence with its context. Its matching antigen is unknown. Additional DNA sequences in this sample encode the identical CDR3. The data belong to a study of shared clonotypes between healthy human individuals. The DNA input per sorted-subset replicate PCR was 150 to 200 ng, corresponding to 32,000 or so T cell genomes. Sequenced by immunoSEQ multiplex PCR; TCRdb stores in-frame clones only, minus some. The table shows under 1,900,000 clones, with 98% to 99% occurring only once. V was pared by 3 bases and J by 5 bases, with 6 bases of the junction left unmatched. This CDR3 region has 16 residues. Germline V gives CDR1 SGHRS, CDR2 YFSETQ. Study-level points and caveats: Investigators expected sequencing depth to affect clonotype sharing among donors. Although depth was large, rarefaction showed that sequencing of the sorted subsets was incomplete.

Division of CD4+ cells produced a CD45RA+ naive subset and a CD45RA-negative memory subset. The genes are TRBV5-1 and TRBJ2-2, with 11 bases fitting TRBD2. The sample consisted of naive CD4+ T cells sorted from blood. Noted subset: CD45RA+ positively selected. The receptor's source is a man in his thirties or forties in good health. CDR3 residues: CASSWGLAGGTGELFF. The DNA for the CDR3 is TGCGCCAGCAGCTGGGGGCTAGCGGGAGGAACCGGGGAGCTGTTTTTT.